This is a list of T cell receptor beta chains from one sample in a study of blood T cell repertoires in COVID-19. Measured with immunoSEQ multiplex PCR; TCRdb has only the in-frame clones, and not every one. In the table there are some 280,000 clones, around 89% of which are singletons. Input material: peripheral blood. The receptors originated from an older woman with acute or convalescent COVID-19. Each CDR3 is given with its conserved first and last residue. The order of the fields is clone size, J gene, D gene, V gene, CDR3 DNA, CDR3 protein. A D gene is named only where the DNA matches it firmly. Clone size is not always given. Where it is, it says once, few, many or a class for expanded clones.

size: -
J: TRBJ2-2
D: -
V: TRBV4-2
DNA: TGTGCCAGCAGCCAAGCCCTTCGGACCGGGGAGGCCGGGGAGCTGTTTTTT
CDR3: CASSQALRTGEAGELFF

size: -
J: TRBJ1-6
D: TRBD1
V: TRBV7-9
DNA: TGTGCCAGCAGGACAAGACAGGGTTTTTCCTTT
CDR3: CASRTRQGFSF

size: -
J: TRBJ1-1
D: -
V: TRBV6-2/TRBV6-3
DNA: TGTGCCAGCAGTCTGTACCCGGGGGAAAGCATGAACACTGAAGCTTTCTTT
CDR3: CASSLYPGESMNTEAFF

size: -
J: TRBJ1-4
D: TRBD1
V: TRBV9
DNA: TGTGCCAGCAGTACAGGGGGCGGGTTTGCAACTAATGAAAAACTGTTTTTT
CDR3: CASSTGGGFATNEKLFF

size: -
J: TRBJ1-6
D: -
V: TRBV11-2
DNA: TGTGCCAGCAGCTCTGGACAGTACTATAATTCACCCCTCCACTTT
CDR3: CASSSGQYYNSPLHF

size: few
J: TRBJ1-1
D: TRBD1
V: TRBV7-2
DNA: TGTGCCAGCAGCCAGGGGGTAACGGTGAATCAAGAAGCTTTCTTT
CDR3: CASSQGVTVNQEAFF

size: -
J: TRBJ1-4
D: -
V: TRBV5-6
DNA: TGTGCCAGCAGCCGAGCCGGAGAAAGGCTGTTTTTT
CDR3: CASSRAGERLFF

size: -
J: TRBJ2-5
D: -
V: TRBV6-2/TRBV6-3
DNA: TGTGCCAGCAGTCAACAGGAGACCCAGTACTTC
CDR3: CASSQQETQYF

size: once
J: TRBJ2-7
D: -
V: TRBV28
DNA: TGTGCCAGCAGTGACAAGTCTTACGAGCAGTACTTC
CDR3: CASSDKSYEQYF

size: once
J: TRBJ2-3
D: TRBD2
V: TRBV4-2
DNA: TGTGCCAGCAGCCCTAGGACTAGCGGGGGACCCACAGATACGCAGTATTTT
CDR3: CASSPRTSGGPTDTQYF

size: -
J: TRBJ2-7
D: TRBD2
V: TRBV3-1/TRBV3-2
DNA: TGTGCCAGCAGGAAAAGCGGGACGAATTACGAGCAGTACTTC
CDR3: CASRKSGTNYEQYF

size: -
J: TRBJ2-1
D: -
V: TRBV7-3
DNA: TGTGCCAGCAGCTTAAGTTCAGGCTATGAGCAGTTCTTC
CDR3: CASSLSSGYEQFF

size: -
J: TRBJ2-7
D: -
V: TRBV28
DNA: TGTGCCAGCAGTCCCCCCCAGGCGGGGACCTACGAGCAGTACTTC
CDR3: CASSPPQAGTYEQYF

size: -
J: TRBJ2-7
D: TRBD1
V: TRBV10-3
DNA: TGTGCCACCAGCGGGACAGGGGGGTCCGAGCAGTACTTC
CDR3: CATSGTGGSEQYF

size: -
J: TRBJ1-1
D: TRBD1
V: TRBV4-2
DNA: TGTGCCAGCAGCAAGAGGACAGGGCCCACTGAAGCTTTCTTT
CDR3: CASSKRTGPTEAFF

size: -
J: TRBJ1-4
D: TRBD1
V: TRBV5-6
DNA: TGTGCCAGCAGCTTGGCAGGGGGCATTGAAAAACTGTTTTTT
CDR3: CASSLAGGIEKLFF

size: few
J: TRBJ2-2
D: -
V: TRBV3-1/TRBV3-2
DNA: TGTGCCAGCAGCCAAGCAGGGGTGGGTAGCGCCGGGGAGCTGTTTTTT
CDR3: CASSQAGVGSAGELFF

size: -
J: TRBJ1-1
D: -
V: TRBV29-1
DNA: TGCAGCGTTCTTTCACAGCTGAACACTGAAGCTTTCTTT
CDR3: CSVLSQLNTEAFF

size: -
J: TRBJ2-5
D: -
V: TRBV7-9
DNA: TGTGCCAGCAGCTTAGACGAGGTAGAGACCCAGTACTTC
CDR3: CASSLDEVETQYF

size: -
J: TRBJ1-5
D: -
V: TRBV28
DNA: TGTGCCAGCACGACAGAAGGTCAGCCCCAGCATTTT
CDR3: CASTTEGQPQHF

size: -
J: TRBJ2-5
D: -
V: TRBV28
DNA: TGTGCCAGCTGTTCCTTGGGGCAAGGCCTTCAAGAGACCCAGTACTTC
CDR3: CASCSLGQGLQETQYF

size: -
J: TRBJ2-5
D: TRBD1
V: TRBV6-5
DNA: TGTGCCAGCGGACCCCAAGGTGGACAGGGTGAGACCCAGTACTTC
CDR3: CASGPQGGQGETQYF

size: -
J: TRBJ2-7
D: -
V: TRBV5-1
DNA: TGCGCCAGCAGCTACCCAACAGGGTCCCACGAGCAGTACTTC
CDR3: CASSYPTGSHEQYF

size: -
J: TRBJ2-2
D: -
V: TRBV28
DNA: TGTGCCAGCAGCGCCGGGGAGCTGTTTTTT
CDR3: CASSAGELFF

size: -
J: TRBJ2-5
D: -
V: TRBV18
DNA: TGTGCCAGCTCCCCCACTGTGCTACAAGAGACCCAGTACTTC
CDR3: CASSPTVLQETQYF

size: -
J: TRBJ1-2
D: -
V: TRBV27
DNA: TGTGCCAGCAGTTTTGGGCAGGGAGGCTATGGCTACACCTTC
CDR3: CASSFGQGGYGYTF

size: few
J: TRBJ1-4
D: -
V: TRBV7-9
DNA: TGTGCCAGCAGCTTAGCGGAGGTCACTAATGAAAAACTGTTTTTT
CDR3: CASSLAEVTNEKLFF

size: -
J: TRBJ2-5
D: TRBD1
V: TRBV5-4
DNA: TGTGCCAGCACCCTTAGACAGGGGGGTGGGCAAGAGACCCAGTACTTC
CDR3: CASTLRQGGGQETQYF

size: -
J: TRBJ2-1
D: -
V: TRBV28
DNA: TGTGCCAGCAGTTTTCGGTACAATGAGCAGTTCTTC
CDR3: CASSFRYNEQFF

size: -
J: TRBJ2-7
D: TRBD2
V: TRBV28
DNA: TGTGCCAGCACTTTAACCGGGACTAGTTTCCACGAGCAGTACTTC
CDR3: CASTLTGTSFHEQYF

size: -
J: TRBJ2-1
D: TRBD2
V: TRBV7-3
DNA: TGTGCCAGCAGCTTAGCCGGGAGGGGGGACAATGAGCAGTTCTTC
CDR3: CASSLAGRGDNEQFF

size: -
J: TRBJ2-7
D: -
V: TRBV5-4
DNA: TGTGCCAGCAGCCAGGACAGCCCCCGGCAGTACTTC
CDR3: CASSQDSPRQYF

size: once
J: TRBJ2-1
D: -
V: TRBV6-4
DNA: TGTGCCAGCAGTGACCCGCGGGGCGGGACCTACAATGAGCAGTTCTTC
CDR3: CASSDPRGGTYNEQFF

size: -
J: TRBJ2-5
D: TRBD2
V: TRBV9
DNA: TGTGCCAGCAGCTCACGACTAGCGGCTGCACAGGGGACCCAGTACTTC
CDR3: CASSSRLAAAQGTQYF

size: -
J: TRBJ2-3
D: -
V: TRBV9
DNA: TGTGCCAGCAGCGCCGCCGCGGAAAATACGCAGTATTTT
CDR3: CASSAAAENTQYF

size: -
J: TRBJ1-6
D: -
V: TRBV19
DNA: TGTGCCAGTAGTATACGGGGAGAGGTCGCGAGCTCCTATAATTCACCCCTCCACTTT
CDR3: CASSIRGEVASSYNSPLHF

size: few
J: TRBJ2-5
D: -
V: TRBV7-9
DNA: TGTGCCAGCAGCCCGGGGATAGGAGCGCCTAGCCAAGAGACCCAGTACTTC
CDR3: CASSPGIGAPSQETQYF

size: -
J: TRBJ1-1
D: -
V: TRBV5-5
DNA: TGTGCCAGCACCCTGGGGGGGGGTCCCCTGAACACTGAAGCTTTCTTT
CDR3: CASTLGGGPLNTEAFF

size: once
J: TRBJ2-3
D: TRBD2
V: TRBV6-1
DNA: TGTGCCAGCAGTGAAGCGGCCGGGACTAGCGGGACAGATACGCAGTATTTT
CDR3: CASSEAAGTSGTDTQYF

size: -
J: TRBJ1-2
D: -
V: TRBV6-1
DNA: TGTGCCAGCAGTGAAGACGGGGGAGGGTATTATGGCTACACCTTC
CDR3: CASSEDGGGYYGYTF

size: -
J: TRBJ1-4
D: TRBD1
V: TRBV11-2
DNA: TGTGCCAGCAGCCCCGTAGACAGGGGTTCGGCAACTAATGAAAAACTGTTTTTT
CDR3: CASSPVDRGSATNEKLFF

size: -
J: TRBJ2-7
D: TRBD1
V: TRBV28
DNA: TGTGCCAGCAGTTTAAGGCCCGGGACAGTCTCCTACGAGCAGTACTTC
CDR3: CASSLRPGTVSYEQYF

size: -
J: TRBJ2-2
D: -
V: TRBV18
DNA: TGTGCCAGCTCACTACTCCCGATCGGGGAGCTGTTTTTT
CDR3: CASSLLPIGELFF

size: -
J: TRBJ1-1
D: -
V: TRBV27
DNA: TGTGCCAGCAGTTCACTGGGGCAGATGAACACTGAAGCTTTCTTT
CDR3: CASSSLGQMNTEAFF

size: -
J: TRBJ2-7
D: TRBD2
V: TRBV7-3
DNA: TGTGCCAGCAGCTTAGCGGGGGGAGAATCCTACGAGCAGTACTTC
CDR3: CASSLAGGESYEQYF

size: -
J: TRBJ1-6
D: TRBD1
V: TRBV11-2
DNA: TGTGCCAGCACCTCGGACAGGGATTATTCACCCCTCCACTTT
CDR3: CASTSDRDYSPLHF

size: -
J: TRBJ1-5
D: TRBD1
V: TRBV6-5
DNA: TGTGCCAGCAGAACAGGGGCGTCGGGCAATCAGCCCCAGCATTTT
CDR3: CASRTGASGNQPQHF

size: -
J: TRBJ1-2
D: TRBD1
V: TRBV3-1/TRBV3-2
DNA: TGTGCCAGCAGCCAAGCAGGGGGCTATGGCTACACCTTC
CDR3: CASSQAGGYGYTF

size: -
J: TRBJ2-2
D: -
V: TRBV27
DNA: TGTGCCAGCAGTTTCCAGGCGAACACCGGGGAGCTGTTTTTT
CDR3: CASSFQANTGELFF

size: -
J: TRBJ2-3
D: TRBD2
V: TRBV18
DNA: TGTGCCAGCTCATCTGGACTAGCGGGGGGCACAGATACGCAGTATTTT
CDR3: CASSSGLAGGTDTQYF

size: -
J: TRBJ2-3
D: -
V: TRBV5-6
DNA: TGTGCCAGCAGCTTGGCCACGGGGAACGGGACAGATACGCAGTATTTT
CDR3: CASSLATGNGTDTQYF

size: -
J: TRBJ1-6
D: -
V: TRBV15
DNA: TGTGCCACCAGCAGGCAGGGTAGTAATTCACCCCTCCACTTT
CDR3: CATSRQGSNSPLHF

size: -
J: TRBJ2-7
D: TRBD2
V: TRBV28
DNA: TGTGCCAGCAGTTCTAGCGGGATTAGGTACGAGCAGTACTTC
CDR3: CASSSSGIRYEQYF

size: -
J: TRBJ2-1
D: TRBD1
V: TRBV28
DNA: TGTGCCAGCACCGGGACAGGGGTACCTGAGCAGTTCTTC
CDR3: CASTGTGVPEQFF

size: -
J: TRBJ1-6
D: -
V: TRBV5-5
DNA: TGTGCCAGCAGTCGGGACATATATAATTCACCCCTCCACTTT
CDR3: CASSRDIYNSPLHF

size: -
J: TRBJ2-7
D: TRBD2
V: TRBV27
DNA: TGTGCCAGCAGTTTACTAGCGGGAAGTACCTACGAGCAGTACTTC
CDR3: CASSLLAGSTYEQYF

size: -
J: TRBJ2-3
D: -
V: TRBV11-2
DNA: TGTGCCAGCAGCCCGACGGGAGATACGCAGTATTTT
CDR3: CASSPTGDTQYF

size: -
J: TRBJ1-3
D: -
V: TRBV5-6
DNA: TGTGCCAGCAGCTTGGTCGGGGACTTTTTTGGAAACACCATATATTTT
CDR3: CASSLVGDFFGNTIYF

size: -
J: TRBJ2-7
D: TRBD2
V: TRBV7-9
DNA: TGTGCCAGCAGCCCCCAAGGTTTAGCGGGGGGGCCGATGGGCGAGCAGTACTTC
CDR3: CASSPQGLAGGPMGEQYF

size: -
J: TRBJ1-3
D: TRBD1
V: TRBV15
DNA: TGTGCCACCAGCAGAGGGACAGGCGGTGGAAACACCATATATTTT
CDR3: CATSRGTGGGNTIYF